The T cell receptor (beta chain) described here comes from a study of blood T cell repertoires in COVID-19. CDR3 length: 12 residues. J lost 13 bases, V lost 4 bases, and 3 bases had no gene match. CDR1 and CDR2 (germline): LNHDA, SQIVND (reference sequence). In the original workflow: From reference gene primer amplification, estimates of nucleated cell counts were derived. The method was immunoSEQ multiplex PCR; TCRdb's version includes in-frame clones alone and lacks a portion of them. V and J calls and clone size are as listed in that table; D and trimming were resolved from the DNA. This table has about 230,000 clones, about 80% appearing once. In assigning cohorts, the study relied on participant-reported clinical history.

The sequencing sample was made of PBMCs or T cells enriched from blood (not recorded which). V gene TRBV19 combines with J gene TRBJ1-6, with 8 positions matching TRBD1. The clonotype originates from a man aged 55 to 70 who had recovered from COVID-19. CDR3 residues: CASSRGQGPLHF. For the CDR3, the DNA is TGTGCCAGTAGTAGAGGACAGGGCCCCCTCCACTTT.